Listed below are T cell receptor beta chains from one sample, sequenced in a study of T-cell reconstitution after alpha-beta-depleted transplantation in children. TCRdb itself ran the PCR reads through MiXCR, one entry per CDR3 protein. The repertoire holds about 870,000 distinct CDR3 sequences, with roughly 15% as singletons. The sample in question was PBMCs, mostly from graft donor cells, obtained 360 days after TCRalphabeta/CD19-depleted stem cell transplant. The source of these receptors is a male patient younger than 18 who had a stem cell transplant for acute lymphoblastic leukemia, so the T cells may come from the graft donor. Each CDR3 is given with its conserved first and last residue. D genes are given only for firm matches. Clone size is shown for a subset of rows, as once, few, many or a class of expanded clone.

>TRBJ2-1|TRBV11-3|many|TRBD2
TGTGCCAGCAGCATGGGCGGCGGGGGATACAATGAGCAGTTCTTC
CASSMGGGGYNEQFF
>TRBJ2-7|TRBV6-5|few|NA
TGTGCCAGCAGTTACTCAGTTGCGAGCTACGAGCAGTACTTC
CASSYSVASYEQYF
>TRBJ2-3|TRBV4-2|NA|TRBD2
TGTGCCAGCAGCCAGATAGCGGGAGTCTCAGATACGCAGTATTTT
CASSQIAGVSDTQYF
>TRBJ2-6|TRBV5-1|many|NA
TGCGCCAGCAGCTTGAACTTTGGGGCCAACGTCCTGACTTTC
CASSLNFGANVLTF
>TRBJ2-5|TRBV12-3/TRBV12-4|NA|NA
TGTGCCAGCAGTTTACGGGGAGGACAAGAGACCCAGTACTTC
CASSLRGGQETQYF
>TRBJ1-1|TRBV5-1|many|TRBD1
TGCGCCAGCAGTTTATGGACAGGGGTGAATGAAGCTTTCTTT
CASSLWTGVNEAFF
>TRBJ2-1|TRBV5-4|NA|TRBD2
TGTGCCAGCAGCTCATTGTCCGGACTAGAAGTCACGGTTGAGCAGTTCTTC
CASSSLSGLEVTVEQFF
>TRBJ1-1|TRBV6-4|few|NA
TGTGCCAGCAGACCGAGGAGGTCCATGAACACTGAAGCTTTCTTT
CASRPRRSMNTEAFF
>TRBJ2-7|TRBV12-3/TRBV12-4|few|NA
TGTGCCAGCAGTGGGCACCACTACGAGCAGTACTTC
CASSGHHYEQYF
>TRBJ2-7|TRBV28|NA|TRBD1
TGTGCCAGCACCCCGGGACAGGGGGTCTACGAGCAGTACTTC
CASTPGQGVYEQYF
>TRBJ1-5|TRBV3-1|NA|NA
TGTGCCAGCAGCCCAACTCCGGGGCAGCCCCAGCATTTT
CASSPTPGQPQHF
>TRBJ1-4|TRBV29-1|NA|NA
TGCAGCGTTGAAGGACACCCTAATGAAAAACTGTTTTTT
CSVEGHPNEKLFF
>TRBJ2-1|TRBV9|NA|TRBD2
TGTGCCAGCAGCGTAGCTGCCCTAGCGGGCTATCTTTACAATGAGCAGTTCTTC
CASSVAALAGYLYNEQFF
>TRBJ1-4|TRBV29-1|few|NA
TGCAGCGTTGAAGATCCACGGGGCGCGGTTGAAAAACTGTTTTTT
CSVEDPRGAVEKLFF
>TRBJ2-2|TRBV6-2/TRBV6-3|many|TRBD2
TGTGCCAGCAGCGCCGGACTAGCGGGAGTTAAGGACACCGGGGAGCTGTTTTTT
CASSAGLAGVKDTGELFF
>TRBJ2-1|TRBV25-1|NA|TRBD2
TGTGCCAGCACTCCGGGTTACTTAGCGGGAGAAGCCTACAATGAGCAGTTCTTC
CASTPGYLAGEAYNEQFF
>TRBJ2-5|TRBV2|NA|NA
TGTGCCAGCAAGGGGTCGCTCGGCCAAGAGACCCAGTACTTC
CASKGSLGQETQYF
>TRBJ1-1|TRBV4-2|few|NA
TGTGCCAGCAGCCGGTTAGAGCGATTAGTGTACACTGAAGCTTTCTTT
CASSRLERLVYTEAFF
>TRBJ2-1|TRBV6-2/TRBV6-3|many|NA
TGTGCCAGCAGTCCACTTGGAGTTGTCCAGTTCTTC
CASSPLGVVQFF
>TRBJ2-6|TRBV7-9|few|NA
TGTGCCAGCAGTTTTCGGGGAACCGGGGCCAACGTCCTGACTTTC
CASSFRGTGANVLTF
>TRBJ1-6|TRBV15|few|NA
TGTGCCACCAGCAGAGATGCCAGCTATAATTCACCCCTCCACTTT
CATSRDASYNSPLHF
>TRBJ2-1|TRBV7-8|few|TRBD2
TGTGCCAGCAGCTTGGACCTAGCCGAGCGGGACTTATACAATGAGCAGTTCTTC
CASSLDLAERDLYNEQFF
>TRBJ2-1|TRBV9|many|NA
TGTGCCAGCAGCGTGGTGGGAGGCACAAACAATGAGCAGTTCTTC
CASSVVGGTNNEQFF
>TRBJ1-1|TRBV5-1|few|NA
TGCGCCAGCAGCTTTTTCGGAGACGCCCTGAACACTGAAGCTTTCTTT
CASSFFGDALNTEAFF
>TRBJ2-1|TRBV12-3/TRBV12-4|NA|NA
TGTGCCAGCGGCGGCGCTAGTAACCTCAATGAGCAGTTCTTC
CASGGASNLNEQFF
>TRBJ2-5|TRBV5-1|few|TRBD2
TGCGCCAGCAGCTATGTAGCGGGAGGAAGGTCGGAGACCCAGTACTTC
CASSYVAGGRSETQYF
>TRBJ2-4|TRBV4-1|many|NA
TGCGCCAGCAGCCACGTATTCGGGCCCGGCGGAAAAAACATTCAGTACTTC
CASSHVFGPGGKNIQYF
>TRBJ2-7|TRBV7-9|NA|NA
TGTGCCAGCAGCTCGAGTAGGGTTAGCGTAAGTTCCTACGAGCAGTACTTC
CASSSSRVSVSSYEQYF
>TRBJ2-2|TRBV7-8|many|NA
TGTGCCAGCAGGGAGGGTGGGGGAAACACCGGGGAGCTGTTTTTT
CASREGGGNTGELFF
>TRBJ2-1|TRBV5-6|few|NA
TGTGCCAGCAGCTTGGAGGGGGGTATAGCGTTCAGCTCCTACAATGAGCAGTTCTTC
CASSLEGGIAFSSYNEQFF
>TRBJ1-4|TRBV27|NA|TRBD1
TGTGCCAGCAGTTTATCGGAGGGACAGGGAATAGTCGCAACTAATGAAAAACTGTTTTTT
CASSLSEGQGIVATNEKLFF
>TRBJ2-7|TRBV5-1|NA|NA
TGCGCCAGCAGCATAACCAGGGGACGAAGGTACGAGCAGTACTTC
CASSITRGRRYEQYF
>TRBJ2-7|TRBV11-2|NA|TRBD2
TGTGCCAGCAGCTTAGTTAAGGGAGGGTGGGAGCAGTACTTC
CASSLVKGGWEQYF
>TRBJ1-1|TRBV15|once|NA
TGTGCCACCCGAACGGGTTTCGAAGCTTTCTTT
CATRTGFEAFF
>TRBJ2-7|TRBV5-1|many|TRBD2
TGCGCCAGCAGCTTGGGTCTAGCGGGTCCCTACGAGCAGTACTTC
CASSLGLAGPYEQYF
>TRBJ2-1|TRBV25-1|few|NA
TGTGCCAGCAGTGTTTCGGGGGAGCCCTACAATGAGCAGTTCTTC
CASSVSGEPYNEQFF
>TRBJ1-4|TRBV5-1|many|TRBD1
TGCGCCAGCAGCTTGACCGGGACAGGGGGTGAAAAACTGTTTTTT
CASSLTGTGGEKLFF
>TRBJ2-7|TRBV2|many|TRBD2
TGTGCCAGCAGTGAAACAAGGACTAGCGGGAGTGGTTACGAGCAGTACTTC
CASSETRTSGSGYEQYF
>TRBJ2-7|TRBV12-3/TRBV12-4|many|NA
TGTGCCAGCAGTTTCCTGACCAACTACGAGCAGTACTTC
CASSFLTNYEQYF
>TRBJ2-7|TRBV20-1|few|NA
TGCAGTGCTGGAGTAGCGAGCTCCTACGAGCAGTACTTC
CSAGVASSYEQYF
>TRBJ2-7|TRBV7-6|NA|TRBD1
TGTGCCAGCAGCTCCGGGACAGACACTTCCTACGAGCAGTACTTC
CASSSGTDTSYEQYF
>TRBJ2-7|TRBV12-3/TRBV12-4|few|NA
TGTGCCAGCAGTTTAGCTGAGCCGTACGAGCAGTACTTC
CASSLAEPYEQYF
>TRBJ2-7|TRBV3-1|NA|TRBD1
TGTGCCAGCAGCCCCATCCAGGGGACAGGGGCCTACGAGCAGTACTTC
CASSPIQGTGAYEQYF
>TRBJ2-1|TRBV5-1|many|NA
TGCGCCAGCAGCTTGGGACATGGTGGCAATGAGCAGTTCTTC
CASSLGHGGNEQFF
>TRBJ2-3|TRBV10-3|many|NA
TGTGCCATCAGTCTCCCGGGCTCCACAGATACGCAGTATTTT
CAISLPGSTDTQYF